Below are 13 T cell receptor beta chains sequenced from a single sample in a study of T-cell memory formation after mild COVID-19. TCRdb re-called the 5' RACE reads through MiXCR, storing one row per CDR3 protein. The data contain some 7,400 distinct CDR3 sequences, 25% to 40% of them singletons. Sequencing used PBMCs or a T cell subset sorted from them (not recorded which). These receptors were collected from an adult woman who had mild COVID-19 (a few samples of this study predate the infection). Cell type and time point are not known.

This clonotype was seen at least ten times. The chain links TRBV25-1 to TRBJ1-1, with D uncertain. V was clipped by 3 bases and J by 0 bases, with 11 bases between them. From germline, CDR1 is MGHDK and CDR2 SYGVNS. This CDR3 is 15 amino acids long. DNA of the CDR3: TGTGCCAGCAGTGAGGAGACCGGGGTGAACACTGAAGCTTTCTTT. Translation: CASSEETGVNTEAFF.

The rearrangement uses TRBV7-3 and TRBJ2-1; TRBD2 matches 14 bases. Germline loops: CDR1 SGHTA, CDR2 FQGTGA. Trimming took 4 bases from V and 13 from J; bases not matched to a gene: 12. The CDR3 has 16 amino acids. The CDR3, as DNA: TGTGCCAGCAGCTGGACCGGGACTAGCGGGAGTTGGTTCCAGTTCTTC. It codes for CASSWTGTSGSWFQFF.

This sequence joins TRBV5-1 and TRBJ2-3; 7 bases match TRBD2. V gave up 1 base and J gave up 6 bases; unmatched junction bases: 5. The germline CDR1 and CDR2 sequences are SGHRS and YFSETQ. This CDR3 comprises 14 residues. The CDR3 DNA sequence: TGCGCCAGCAGCTTGCGTGGTAGCGGGGATACGCAGTATTTT. Amino acid sequence: CASSLRGSGDTQYF. Full variable domain (outside the CDR3, taken from reference TRBV5-1 and TRBJ2-3): KAGVTQTPRYLIKTRGQQVTLSCSPISGHRSVSWYQQTPGQGLQFLFEYFSETQRNKGNFPGRFSGRQFSNSRSEMNVSTLELGDSALYLCASSLRGSGDTQYFGPGTRLTVL.

This clonotype is categorized as medium-sized. This chain uses TRBV14 with TRBJ2-3; a weak D match, TRBD2 (6 bases). Germline lookup yields CDR1 SGHDN and CDR2 FVKESK. V was shortened by 1 base and J by 6 bases, with 14 bases between the two germline ends. CDR3 length: 15 amino acids. The CDR3 DNA sequence: TGTGCCAGCAGCCAAGCGGGGGAGTGGGGTGATACGCAGTATTTT. Translated: CASSQAGEWGDTQYF. The full variable domain, with the rest looked up from reference TRBV14 and TRBJ2-3, is EAGVTQFPSHSVIEKGQTVTLRCDPISGHDNLYWYRRVMGKEIKFLLHFVKESKQDESGMPNNRFLAERTGGTYSTLKVQPAELEDSGVYFCASSQAGEWGDTQYFGPGTRLTVL.

The chain links TRBV15 to TRBJ2-3; D is unresolved. Germline CDR1 LNHNV, CDR2 YYDKDF (reference sequence). The V gene lost 1 base and the J gene lost 0 bases, with 8 bases spanning the gap. The CDR3 has 15 residues. CDR3 sequence (DNA): TGTGCCACCAGCAGAGTCAGGCTTAGCACAGATACGCAGTATTTT. Translated, it gives CATSRVRLSTDTQYF.

This clonotype was seen repeatedly, ten times or more. The chain joins TRBV7-2 to TRBJ1-2; the match to TRBD1 covers 8 bases. Per germline, CDR1 SGHTA and CDR2 FQGNSA. Losses at the gene ends were 1 base for V and 3 bases for J; bases not matched to a gene: 7. The CDR3 sequence is 16 residues long. The CDR3: CASSLGQGWDDYGYTF. CDR3 bases: TGTGCCAGCAGCTTAGGACAGGGGTGGGATGACTATGGCTACACCTTC.

The table lists this clonotype with many counts. The junction does not match germline at one end; this may be a read error. CDR3 amino acids: CASRLEGQETQYF. The CDR3 coding sequence is TGCGCCAGCAGGTTGGAGGGCCAAGAGACCCAGTACTTC. This rearrangement joins TRBV5-1 to TRBJ2-5, with D maybe TRBD2 (6 bases). This CDR3 has 13 amino acids. Germline CDR1 reads SGHRS; CDR2 reads YFSETQ.

The rearrangement links TRBV7-9 to TRBJ1-6; 7 bases fit TRBD1. Germline values: CDR1 SEHNR, CDR2 FQNEAQ (reference sequence). The CDR3 length is 15 residues. V shed 11 bases, J shed 8 bases, and the junction held 15 bases outside the gene matches. CDR3 region: CAGKGGPSADSPLHF. CDR3 DNA: TGTGCCGGGAAAGGGGGCCCTAGCGCGGATTCACCCCTCCACTTT.

The J gene is TRBJ2-1, the V gene TRBV7-2, with D perhaps TRBD2 (5 bases). The V gene lost 4 bases and the J gene lost 10 bases, with 8 bases spanning the gap. The germline CDR1 and CDR2 sequences are SGHTA and FQGNSA. The CDR3 length is 11 residues. The DNA of the CDR3 is TGTGCCAGCAGCTCTAGCCGGGAGCAGTTCTTC. Translating gives CASSSSREQFF.

In this sample, this clonotype turned up many times. V is TRBV29-1 and J is TRBJ2-7; D remains unclear. Germline V lookup: CDR1 SQVTM, CDR2 ANQGSEA. V was cut by 7 bases and J by 1 base, with 14 bases left in between. This CDR3 region has 13 residues. The CDR3 nucleotides read TGCAGCGCCGCGGATCCTGGGTCCTACGAGCAGTACTTC. It encodes CSAADPGSYEQYF.

This clonotype was counted many times. The V call is TRBV5-1, the J call TRBJ2-7; D could derive from TRBD1 or TRBD2 (6 bases each). CDR1 and CDR2 (germline): SGHRS, YFSETQ. This CDR3 has 14 residues. Between the trimmed V and J ends, which lost 5 bases and 5 bases, there was a span of 17 bases. The CDR3 here is CASSLGGPPHEQYF. Here the CDR3 DNA reads TGCGCCAGCAGTCTCGGGGGCCCCCCCCACGAGCAGTACTTC. The full variable domain, rest sourced from reference TRBV5-1 and TRBJ2-7, is KAGVTQTPRYLIKTRGQQVTLSCSPISGHRSVSWYQQTPGQGLQFLFEYFSETQRNKGNFPGRFSGRQFSNSRSEMNVSTLELGDSALYLCASSLGGPPHEQYFGPGTRLTVT.

This clonotype was seen ten or more times. The chain is built from TRBV7-9 and TRBJ2-1; 12 nucleotides align to TRBD2. CDR3 length equals 16 residues. V gave up 4 bases and J gave up 7 bases; unmatched junction bases: 8. CDR1 SEHNR and CDR2 FQNEAQ come from the germline V gene (reference sequence). The CDR3 loop is CASSSGGTSGFNEQFF. CDR3 in DNA: TGTGCCAGCAGCTCGGGGGGGACTAGCGGGTTTAATGAGCAGTTCTTC.

J is TRBJ2-4 and V is TRBV20-1, with unresolved D. Deletions cut 0 bases from V and 7 bases from J, with 7 bases between. Per germline, CDR1 DFQATT and CDR2 SNEGSKA (reference sequence). The CDR3 runs 12 residues. This CDR3 is CSARDEKNIQYF. The CDR3 DNA is TGCAGTGCTAGAGACGAGAAGAACATTCAGTACTTC.